A selection of T cell receptor beta chains follows, all from one sample in a study of blood T cells in healthy people across ages. TCRdb reprocessed the 5' RACE reads with MiXCR, giving one entry per CDR3 protein. The sample consists of approximately 2,000,000 distinct CDR3 sequences, about 39% of them appearing once. Sample: blood. These receptors all come from a human donor in good health. CDR3s leave out the opening cysteine and the closing phenylalanine or tryptophan. The size entry is marked missing in some rows and otherwise reads once, few, many or a size class.

V gene | clone size | CDR3 protein
TRBV5-1 | NA | ASSSDGVGAQY
TRBV14 | few | ASSQSGRSETQY
TRBV6-5 | NA | ATRDFTEETQY
TRBV10-3 | few | AISESGGVST
TRBV9 | few | ASSPQTGGLGEQY
TRBV12-3/TRBV12-4 | NA | ASAEGDQPQH
TRBV6-2/TRBV6-3 | NA | ASSYTAYKNIQY
TRBV20-1 | many | SARLAGGSYNEQF
TRBV7-3 | few | ASSLYGAGNTEAF
TRBV29-1 | few | SVDQGGMGETQY
TRBV4-3 | NA | ASRQEVWQNTEAF
TRBV9 | NA | ASSSWTAGPDTQY
TRBV11-2 | many | ASSFTGGEKLF
TRBV7-9 | NA | ASTVGGVNTDTQY
TRBV20-1 | few | SATDYGGSSGDEQF
TRBV9 | NA | ASSPITGQKNTEAF
TRBV12-5 | NA | ASGFQHGQYSNQPQH
TRBV5-6 | NA | ASSLVGHEETQY
TRBV7-2 | NA | ASSPGLNGETQY
TRBV12-3/TRBV12-4 | NA | ASTSSGGESNTGELF
TRBV7-2 | NA | ASSLGQGEGREETQY
TRBV5-5 | NA | ASSLYGQTHNQPQH
TRBV7-2 | NA | ASSLAEAQY
TRBV7-9 | NA | ASSLGQDWSDTQY
TRBV28 | NA | ASSFFGGEDTQY
TRBV12-3/TRBV12-4 | NA | ASSWRMNTEAF
TRBV12-3/TRBV12-4 | many | ASSLGDRLSYEQY
TRBV4-3 | NA | AGSQGGPVEAF
TRBV12-3/TRBV12-4 | NA | ASSFQYGGHEQY
TRBV7-2 | NA | ASSLDPSGPDGSEQF
TRBV7-9 | few | ASSLGRGGGNGDTEAF
TRBV3-1 | NA | ASRLQKANTEELF
TRBV27 | few | ASSSQRRGASGHNEQF
TRBV6-2/TRBV6-3 | NA | ASSPTYSYNEQY
TRBV4-1 | once | ASSQVVTGGSSNEKLF
TRBV7-9 | NA | ASSPQGGNRSYEQY
TRBV27 | once | ASSRLAVRSNEQF
TRBV2 | NA | ASKSLSGGLTEQF
TRBV3-1 | few | ASSPRDRGPEQF